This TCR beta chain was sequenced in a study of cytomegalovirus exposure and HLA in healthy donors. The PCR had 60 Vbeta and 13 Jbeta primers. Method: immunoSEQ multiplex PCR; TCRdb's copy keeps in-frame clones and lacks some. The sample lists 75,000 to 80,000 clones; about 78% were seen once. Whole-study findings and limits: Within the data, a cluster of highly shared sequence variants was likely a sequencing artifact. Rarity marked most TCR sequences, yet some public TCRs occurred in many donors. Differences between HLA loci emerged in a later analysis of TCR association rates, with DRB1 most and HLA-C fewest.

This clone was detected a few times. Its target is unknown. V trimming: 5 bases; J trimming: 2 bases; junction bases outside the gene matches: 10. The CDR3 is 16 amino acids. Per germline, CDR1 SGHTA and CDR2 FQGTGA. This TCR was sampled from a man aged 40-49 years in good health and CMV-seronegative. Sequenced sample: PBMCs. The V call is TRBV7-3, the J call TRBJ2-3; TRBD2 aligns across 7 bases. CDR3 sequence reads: CASSQGRDYITDTQYF. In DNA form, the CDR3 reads TGTGCCAGCAGCCAAGGACGGGACTACATCACAGATACGCAGTATTTT.